The 19 T cell receptor beta chains listed next were all sequenced from one sample in a study of T cell responses to AZD1222 COVID-19 vaccine. Profiling relied on immunoSEQ multiplex PCR, and the TCRdb table lists in-frame clones only, not all of them. The sample records about 120,000 clones, around 87% being singletons. Material: peripheral blood, obtained on day 0 of AZD1222 vaccination. These receptors were collected from an adult in good health.

The V call is TRBV5-5, the J call TRBJ1-6; D call uncertain. Germline V gene sequence: CDR1 SGHKS, CDR2 YYEKEE (reference sequence). V lost 7 bases, J lost 8 bases, and 13 bases lay in between. The CDR3 is 13 amino acids. The CDR3, as DNA: TGTGCCAGCCTTTTTCAACCCCATTCACCCCTCCACTTT. This gives the protein CASLFQPHSPLHF.

The chain uses TRBV28 and TRBJ1-1; 7 nucleotides agree with TRBD1. The CDR3 runs to 16 residues. V lost 2 bases and J lost 3; bases outside the gene matches: 9. CDR1 is MDHEN and CDR2 is SYDVKM in the germline V gene. CDR3 sequence (DNA): TGTGCCAGCAGTTTACCTCGACAGGGATGGGACACTGAAGCTTTCTTT. It encodes CASSLPRQGWDTEAFF.

V usage is TRBV6-6 and J usage is TRBJ2-2, with D hard to call. V dropped 6 bases and J dropped 5 bases, with 7 bases sitting between them. This CDR3 is 12 amino acids long. CDR1 MNHNY and CDR2 SVGAGI come from the germline V gene (reference sequence). CDR3 in DNA: TGTGCCAGCAGCCTTGGGACCGGGGAGCTGTTTTTT. Protein: CASSLGTGELFF.

The chain is built from TRBV5-5 and TRBJ2-1, with TRBD2 matching 7 bases. This CDR3 has 15 amino acids. The ends lost 0 bases at V and 4 bases at J; junction bases unmatched: 4. Germline values: CDR1 SGHKS, CDR2 YYEKEE (reference sequence). In nucleotides, the CDR3 is TGTGCCAGCAGCTTGGTACGCGGGAGTTACAATGAGCAGTTCTTC. It codes for CASSLVRGSYNEQFF.

The genes are TRBV28 and TRBJ2-3; D possibly uses TRBD1 or TRBD2 (5 bases each). The CDR3 extends over 15 amino acids. The V gene's germline CDR1 is MDHEN and CDR2 SYDVKM. V lost 5 bases, J lost 1 base, and 13 bases lay in between. The CDR3 here is CASSQTGTRTDTQYF. For the CDR3, the DNA is TGTGCCAGCAGTCAAACCGGGACCCGCACAGATACGCAGTATTTT.

The chain uses TRBV7-9 and TRBJ1-6, with 8 positions matching TRBD1. This CDR3 comprises 14 residues. The V and J ends lost 8 bases and 5 bases, in that order; junction bases with no gene match: 5. Germline values: CDR1 SEHNR, CDR2 FQNEAQ (reference sequence). CDR3 sequence: CASRARGHNSPLHF. The CDR3 coding sequence is TGTGCCAGCCGCGCCAGGGGGCATAATTCACCCCTCCACTTT.

The chain couples TRBV2 to TRBJ1-5; possible D gene TRBD1, 5 bases. The CDR3 loop spans 14 amino acids. Per germline, CDR1 SNHLY and CDR2 FYNNEI. The ends were cut back, 7 bases at V and 4 bases at J, with 14 bases in the middle. CDR3 amino acids: CASNGDGTNQPQHF. Written as DNA, the CDR3 is TGTGCCAGCAACGGGGACGGAACAAATCAGCCCCAGCATTTT.

The chain's CDR3 is CASSTGPGQYNEQFF. The CDR3 region has the DNA TGTGCCAGTAGTACCGGCCCGGGACAGTACAATGAGCAGTTCTTC. The genes are TRBV19 and TRBJ2-1, with TRBD1 identical over 7 bases. This CDR3 is 15 amino acids long. The germline gives CDR1 LNHDA, CDR2 SQIVND (reference sequence). The J segment lost 4 bases and the V segment lost 4 bases, leaving 7 bases of the junction unmatched.

The chain couples TRBV5-1 to TRBJ2-3; 8 bases map to TRBD2. This CDR3 comprises 18 residues. V lost 4 bases to trimming and J lost 2 bases; unmatched junction nucleotides: 15. The germline V gene has CDR1 SGHRS and CDR2 YFSETQ. The chain's CDR3 is CASSLISRGGIATDTQYF. The CDR3, as DNA: TGCGCCAGCAGCCTGATCTCCCGCGGGGGGATAGCCACAGATACGCAGTATTTT.

The chain joins TRBV28 to TRBJ2-3; 7 nucleotides agree with TRBD1. The junction had 10 bases not matched to a gene; V was cut back by 7 bases and J by 6 bases. This CDR3 has 14 amino acids. Germline values: CDR1 MDHEN, CDR2 SYDVKM. The CDR3 bases are TGTGCCAGCATAACAGGGGCCCAGGGCGATACGCAGTATTTT. Translation gives CASITGAQGDTQYF. The variable domain in full, completed from reference TRBV28 and TRBJ2-3, reads DVKVTQSSRYLVKRTGEKVFLECVQDMDHENMFWYRQDPGLGLRLIYFSYDVKMKEKGDIPEGYSVSREKKERFSLILESASTNQTSMYLCASITGAQGDTQYFGPGTRLTVL.

J is TRBJ2-7 and V is TRBV4-1; D is uncertain. Germline CDR1 and CDR2: MGHRA and YSYEKL. V lost 1 base and J 7 bases, leaving 11 bases between the germline ends. There are 13 residues in the CDR3. CDR3 in amino acids: CASSQVGGWEQYF. CDR3 sequence (DNA): TGCGCCAGCAGCCAAGTGGGTGGCTGGGAGCAGTACTTC.

The V gene is TRBV7-2, the J gene TRBJ1-5; possibly TRBD1 for D (5 bases). The CDR3 spans 15 residues. Germline V CDR1 and CDR2: SGHTA, FQGNSA. The germline V and J ends were trimmed by 1 base and 3 bases, with 10 bases remaining between them. The CDR3 region is CASSLVQGYNQPQHF. The CDR3 bases are TGTGCCAGCAGCTTAGTCCAGGGCTACAATCAGCCCCAGCATTTT.

The chain recombines TRBV27 with TRBJ1-2; the D is unclear. The CDR3 extends over 14 amino acids. V lost 5 bases to trimming and J lost 6 bases, with 16 bases between them. The germline CDR1 and CDR2 sequences are MNHEY and SMNVEV (reference sequence). CDR3 DNA: TGTGCCAGCAGTCCCCTCTCCGGGCTTGATGGCTACACCTTC. Translated: CASSPLSGLDGYTF.

This CDR3 reads CASSLAASSGQNEQFF. In DNA, the CDR3 is TGTGCCAGCAGCTTAGCCGCCTCAAGCGGGCAAAATGAGCAGTTCTTC. V is TRBV7-3 and J is TRBJ2-1; tentatively, D is TRBD2 (6 bases). CDR1 and CDR2 from the germline V gene are SGHTA and FQGTGA. The CDR3 loop spans 16 amino acids. Trimming took off 2 bases at V and 7 bases at J, with 18 bases between the two ends.

This clone was detected a few times. The V call is TRBV9, the J call TRBJ2-3, with D unresolved. Germline CDR1 and CDR2: SGDLS and YYNGEE. The CDR3 runs 15 residues. Trimming left V 6 bases short and J 1 base short, with 15 bases between. In nucleotides, the CDR3 is TGTGCCAGCAACCGAGAAGTACATGGCACAGATACGCAGTATTTT. It encodes CASNREVHGTDTQYF. Full variable domain (remainder filled in from reference TRBV9 and TRBJ2-3): DSGVTQTPKHLITATGQRVTLRCSPRSGDLSVYWYQQSLDQGLQFLIQYYNGEERAKGNILERFSAQQFPDLHSELNLSSLELGDSALYFCASNREVHGTDTQYFGPGTRLTVL.

J is TRBJ1-2 and V is TRBV19, with 10 nucleotides matching TRBD1. CDR1 and CDR2 from the germline V gene are LNHDA and SQIVND (reference sequence). This CDR3 is built from 16 residues. The junction had 12 bases not matched to a gene; V was cut back by 5 bases and J by 6 bases. CDR3 DNA: TGTGCCAGTAGTCCCGCCGGGACAGGGGAAAAACATGGCTACACCTTC. This sequence encodes CASSPAGTGEKHGYTF.

The rearrangement uses TRBV28 and TRBJ1-6, with D possibly being TRBD1 (5 bases). Per germline, CDR1 MDHEN and CDR2 SYDVKM. Trimming shortened V by 8 bases and J by 6 bases, and 14 bases separated the two germline ends. The CDR3 has 14 residues. The chain's CDR3 is CASLRGVINSPLHF. For the CDR3, the DNA is TGTGCCAGCCTTAGAGGGGTCATTAATTCACCCCTCCACTTT.

The chain combines TRBV6-6 with TRBJ2-7; D is perhaps TRBD1 or TRBD2 (5 bases each). Trimming pared 6 bases from V and 7 bases from J, leaving 25 bases between. CDR3 length: 16 residues. Germline V gives CDR1 MNHNY, CDR2 SVGAGI (reference sequence). The CDR3 region is CASRVEPRDGPSEQYF. The CDR3 coding sequence is TGTGCCAGCAGAGTCGAACCCCGGGACGGCCCGTCGGAGCAGTACTTC.

Here the CDR3 DNA reads TGTGCCAGCTCACAGACGGGACAGGTGTATAATCAGCCCCAGCATTTT. Translation gives CASSQTGQVYNQPQHF. This chain uses TRBV18 with TRBJ1-5, with 8 bases identical to TRBD1. This CDR3 region has 16 residues. In germline, CDR1 is KGHSH, CDR2 LQKENI. V was clipped by 4 bases and J by 4 bases; unmatched bases: 9.